A single sample gave rise to the 20 T cell receptor beta chains below, sequenced in a study of blood T cell repertoires in COVID-19. Sequenced by immunoSEQ multiplex PCR; TCRdb stores in-frame clones only, minus some. Seen here are 200,000 or so clones, around 82% observed once, and the top ten hold roughly 7%. The sample consisted of PBMCs or T cells enriched from blood (not recorded which). These receptor sequences come from a man between 40 and 49 years old who had recovered from COVID-19.

The CDR3 loop is CSASLQGAFQQYF. The CDR3 region has the DNA TGCAGTGCTAGTCTACAGGGGGCATTTCAGCAGTACTTC. The chain joins TRBV20-1 to TRBJ2-7, with 9 bases fitting TRBD1. Trimming removed 3 bases from V and 8 bases from J; junction bases left unmatched: 8. CDR3 length: 13 amino acids. The germline CDR1 and CDR2 sequences are DFQATT and SNEGSKA (reference sequence).

V usage is TRBV28 and J usage is TRBJ1-6; D ambiguous. The V end lost 1 base, the J end lost 5 bases, and 12 bases lay between the germline ends. This CDR3 is built from 16 residues. CDR1 is MDHEN and CDR2 is SYDVKM in the germline V gene. The CDR3 here is CASSLLVTSDNSPLHF. CDR3 nucleotides: TGTGCCAGCAGTTTATTGGTGACTTCAGATAATTCACCCCTCCACTTT.

The rearrangement links TRBV12-3 or TRBV12-4 to TRBJ1-1; D perhaps matches TRBD1 (6 bases). V lost 11 bases and J 0 bases, leaving 13 bases between the germline ends. The CDR3 runs 13 residues. In nucleotides, the CDR3 is TGTGCCTCCAATGGACAGATGAACACTGAAGCTTTCTTT. This gives the protein CASNGQMNTEAFF.

The sample holds a few counts of this clone. The CDR3 region has the DNA TGTGCCTGGAGTGGGGGGCGCATCCACGAGCAGTACTTC. Protein sequence: CAWSGGRIHEQYF. The chain is built from TRBV30 and TRBJ2-7; perhaps TRBD1 as D (6 bases). This CDR3 spans 13 amino acids. The germline CDR1 and CDR2 sequences are GTSNPN and SVGIG (reference sequence). V was trimmed by 1 base and J by 5 bases, leaving 12 bases between them.

This chain links TRBV2 with TRBJ2-7; D is possibly TRBD1 (6 bases). The germline CDR1 and CDR2 sequences are SNHLY and FYNNEI. This CDR3 is built from 17 residues. Between the trimmed V and J ends, which lost 3 bases and 3 bases, there was a span of 21 bases. As DNA, the CDR3 is TGTGCCAGCAGTGACCGACGGCAGGGGCCAGCCCTCTACGAGCAGTACTTC. It is translated as CASSDRRQGPALYEQYF.

As regards this clone: A read error may produce the germline difference seen at one junction end. This chain joins TRBV4-1 and TRBJ1-5, with TRBD1 matching 12 bases. Per germline, CDR1 MGHRA and CDR2 YSYEKL. This CDR3 spans 17 amino acids. The CDR3 DNA reads TGCGCCCGCAGCCGGGGGGGACAGGGGGCGGAGAATCAGCCCCAGCATTTT. It is translated as CARSRGGQGAENQPQHF.

The V and J genes are TRBV3-1 (or the pseudogene TRBV3-2) and TRBJ1-2; D not certain. CDR1 and CDR2 from the germline V gene are LGHDT and YNNKEL (reference sequence). The CDR3 sequence is 13 residues long. V shed 4 bases and J shed 2 bases, with 8 bases lying between them. In nucleotides, the CDR3 is TGTGCCAGCAGCCCCGTACTGAACTATGGCTACACCTTC. This sequence encodes CASSPVLNYGYTF.

The V and J genes are TRBV4-1 and TRBJ2-3; D gene unclear. V was cut by 4 bases and J by 1 base, with 15 bases left in between. Germline CDR1 and CDR2: MGHRA and YSYEKL. The CDR3 contains 16 residues. CDR3 sequence: CASSPFESSRTDTQYF. The CDR3 bases are TGCGCCAGCAGCCCATTTGAGTCCTCCCGCACAGATACGCAGTATTTT.

This chain connects TRBV14 to TRBJ2-3; maybe TRBD2 (6 bases). The CDR3 sequence is 13 residues long. V was pared by 0 bases and J by 9 bases, with 10 bases between. Germline-derived CDR1 and CDR2 are SGHDN and FVKESK. DNA for the CDR3: TGTGCCAGCAGCCAAGAGGGGGGAGGAACGCAGTATTTT. This sequence encodes CASSQEGGGTQYF.

This clone was seen a single time. The sample carries other DNA sequences with the same CDR3. This chain connects TRBV29-1 to TRBJ1-2; TRBD1 aligns across 9 bases. V lost 7 bases to trimming and J lost 8 bases; unmatched junction nucleotides: 8. CDR1 is SQVTM, CDR2 ANQGSEA, per germline. The CDR3 extends over 12 amino acids. The CDR3 nucleotides read TGCAGCGCAGGGACAGGGCGGAGCGGCTACACCTTC. Encoded protein: CSAGTGRSGYTF. Full variable domain (outside the CDR3, taken from reference TRBV29-1 and TRBJ1-2): SAVISQKPSRDICQRGTSLTIQCQVDSQVTMMFWYRQQPGQSLTLIATANQGSEATYESGFVIDKFPISRPNLTFSTLTVSNMSPEDSSIYLCSAGTGRSGYTFGSGTRLTVV.

The chain uses TRBV10-2 and TRBJ1-1; D gene unclear. This CDR3 comprises 15 residues. Germline CDR1 reads WSHSY; CDR2 reads SAAADI. V was shortened by 2 bases and J by 3 bases, with 13 bases between the two germline ends. In DNA, the CDR3 is TGCGCCAGCAGTGAGCTCTGGGAGGAGTACACTGAAGCTTTCTTT. Translating it yields CASSELWEEYTEAFF.

The V and J genes are TRBV7-3 and TRBJ2-5, with 8 bases fitting TRBD1. This CDR3 has 16 amino acids. Looked up from germline, CDR1 is SGHTA and CDR2 is FQGTGA. V shed 5 bases, J shed 0 bases, and the junction held 8 bases outside the gene matches. CDR3 coding DNA: TGTGCCAGCAGCCCCGGACAGGGACTTTACCAAGAGACCCAGTACTTC. Its translation is CASSPGQGLYQETQYF.

The V and J genes are TRBV3-1 (or the pseudogene TRBV3-2) and TRBJ2-5; D is unclear. The CDR3 has 13 residues. V gave up 5 bases and J gave up 7 bases, with 14 bases separating them. Germline lookup yields CDR1 LGHDT and CDR2 YNNKEL (reference sequence). The CDR3 DNA reads as TGTGCCAGCAGCACCACAGTAGTGGGGACCCAGTACTTC. Protein product: CASSTTVVGTQYF.

This clone was detected a few times. The chain recombines TRBV29-1 with TRBJ1-1, with a tentative D call TRBD1 (5 bases). The CDR3 covers 12 residues. Between the trimmed V and J ends, which lost 5 bases and 2 bases, there was a span of 9 bases. Germline loops: CDR1 SQVTM, CDR2 ANQGSEA. This chain's CDR3 is CSVLQGNTEAFF. Written as DNA, the CDR3 is TGCAGCGTTCTCCAGGGAAACACTGAAGCTTTCTTT.

CDR3 coding DNA: TGTGCCAGCAGCCCTTACGCCTTACCGGACAGGGTCTACGAGCAGTACTTC. Protein sequence: CASSPYALPDRVYEQYF. The chain combines TRBV4-2 with TRBJ2-7, with 8 positions matching TRBD1. Germline V gene sequence: CDR1 LGHNA, CDR2 YNFKEQ. After removal of 4 bases from V and 3 bases from J, the junction contained 14 bases not matched to a gene. This CDR3 comprises 17 residues.

The V and J genes are TRBV7-9 and TRBJ1-2; D unclear. Per the germline V gene, CDR1 is SEHNR and CDR2 is FQNEAQ (reference sequence). The V and J ends lost 1 base and 6 bases respectively, with 15 bases between them. This CDR3 contains 15 residues. The CDR3 DNA reads as TGTGCCAGCAGCTTAGAAGCGGACGGGGTAGATGGCTACACCTTC. It translates to CASSLEADGVDGYTF.

This sequence joins TRBV30 and TRBJ1-1; the match to TRBD1 covers 7 bases. The junction had 6 bases not matched to a gene; V was cut back by 4 bases and J by 1 base. Per germline, CDR1 GTSNPN and CDR2 SVGIG (reference sequence). The length of the CDR3 is 14 residues. The CDR3 DNA reads as TGTGCCTGGAAAAGGGACAGCCCGAACACTGAAGCTTTCTTT. Its translation: CAWKRDSPNTEAFF.

This clone was seen a few times. This chain joins TRBV28 and TRBJ2-3; TRBD2 matches 10 bases. Germline V gene lookup returns CDR1 MDHEN and CDR2 SYDVKM. The CDR3 contains 17 residues. J was trimmed by 2 bases and V by 3 bases; bases with no gene match: 8. The CDR3 sequence: CASSFGQRGGITDTQYF. Here the CDR3 DNA reads TGTGCCAGCAGTTTCGGGCAGCGGGGGGGAATCACAGATACGCAGTATTTT.

The chain joins TRBV28 to TRBJ1-2; TRBD1 matches at 9 bases. CDR1 is MDHEN, CDR2 SYDVKM, per germline. The CDR3 extends over 15 amino acids. J was trimmed by 7 bases and V by 1 base; bases with no gene match: 7. In DNA, the CDR3 is TGTGCCAGCAGTTTATATAGGACAGGGGCCGTTGGCTACACCTTC. It codes for CASSLYRTGAVGYTF.

The J gene is TRBJ1-5, the V gene TRBV2; 10 bases align to TRBD1. The trim removed 8 bases at V and 0 bases at J, leaving 4 bases unmatched. The germline V gene has CDR1 SNHLY and CDR2 FYNNEI. The length of the CDR3 is 15 residues. CDR3 DNA: TGTGCCAGCCGGGACAGGGGTTATAGCAATCAGCCCCAGCATTTT. Residues: CASRDRGYSNQPQHF.